Sequencing of this TCR beta chain was carried out in a study of shared clonotypes between healthy human individuals. Generated by immunoSEQ multiplex PCR, the TCRdb table keeps only in-frame clones and is missing some. The table includes about 1.1 million clones, approximately 75% detected once. V lost 0 bases to trimming and J lost 1 base, with 4 bases between them. The CDR3 has 13 residues. In germline, CDR1 is GTSNPN, CDR2 SVGIG (reference sequence). This clone appeared many times. Other DNA sequences in this specimen translate into the identical CDR3. The TCR originated in a man younger than 30 in good health. Some clones in this sample may be carry-over from other donors' samples. V and J are TRBV30 and TRBJ1-5, with D unresolved. The sample comprised memory CD4+ T cells from PBMCs. Subset reported: CD45RA-negative fraction. In nucleotides, the CDR3 is TGTGCCTGGAGTGTACAGAGCAATCAGCCCCAGCATTTT. This translates into CAWSVQSNQPQHF.